What follows is one T cell receptor beta chain and its context. There is no known antigen for this receptor. Nothing much larger sits one base from this clone, and base qualities are not available. The entry originates in a study of shared clonotypes between healthy human individuals (dated by TCRdb to about 2020). Study-wide context: A couple of women and a few men aged 18 to 49 years were included in the cohort. To increase sequencing depth and limit assay-specific biases, different laboratories used diverse techniques to prepare libraries and sequence TCR repertoires. Between about 0.94 and 8.9 billion PBMCs per donor were obtained by leukapheresis. For each donor, CD4 naive and CD4 memory were each run on three plates, CD8 naive on two plates, and CD8 memory on one plate. The study deeply sequenced blood TCR repertoires of about 5 healthy adults to estimate repertoire size and the extent of clonotype sharing between individuals.

Beyond this particular receptor, the publication reports: Across four donors, approximately 4.9% of naive CD4, approximately 3.6% of naive CD8, approximately 2.5% of memory CD4, and around 0.4% of memory CD8 clonotypes were shared. Pairwise subsampling led to the expectation that sequencing depth would affect the degree of clonotype sharing among donors. Because the study included only a small number of donors, the genetic and exposure-history diversity represented was limited. Sampling was restricted to blood, and TCR repertoires in tissues likely differ from the TCR repertoires found in blood. Naive subsets generally had larger estimated clonotype richness than memory subsets did. Incomplete sequencing was indicated by rarefaction of sorted-subset datasets, despite the large sequencing depth. Clonotypes shared by all four sorted-subset donors showed higher generation probabilities than non-shared clonotypes.

The donors were healthy, HIV-negative adults with no recently reported acute infections or vaccinations. All donors were Caucasian adults living in Nashville, Tennessee, USA. CD4+ T cells were enriched by magnetic negative selection; naive cells were then positively selected on CD45RA, and the negative fraction formed the memory subset. Blood was collected by leukapheresis, and PBMCs were isolated by Ficoll-Histopaque density gradient centrifugation and then cryopreserved in liquid nitrogen vapor phase. Purity and quantity of every magnetically sorted T cell population were checked by analytical flow cytometry. From each sorted fraction, genomic DNA was isolated and quantified by UV absorbance on a Nanodrop 2000c. Reading the germline V gene gives CDR1 SGHRS and CDR2 YFSETQ. The CDR3 sequence holds 16 residues, the cysteine and phenylalanine included. Only the CDR3 DNA stays, 48 bases, in frame from base 1. Germline trimming: 3 bases from V, 2 bases from J; junction bases outside gene matches: 9.

TCR CDR3 regions were amplified from genomic DNA by multiplex PCR using the deep immunoSEQ assay. Extracted genomic DNA from each cell subset was spread evenly across all wells of several immunoSEQ 96-well plates, with each plate serving as a replicate. For sorted subsets, around 200 ng genomic DNA, equal to tens of thousands of T cell genomes, was loaded into each replicate PCR. Purified libraries were measured with a Qubit 3.0 fluorometer, size-checked on a Bioanalyzer 2100, and measured again with the KAPA Library Quantification kit. A separate single-read 150-cycle Illumina NextSeq 550 flow cell was used to sequence each immunoSEQ 96-well plate. As for how the authors treated the data: Because the immunoSEQ output included only junctional sequences and no quality scores, the filtering could not be the same as the filtering used for full-length reads. Sequences were annotated with PyIR, a Python wrapper for IgBLAST v1.9, and V/J genes and CDR3 were assigned using IMGT germline references. Any read was removed if the V/J assignment was weak (E-value above 1e-6), the CDR3 was missing, or the read contained stop codons, out-of-frame junctions, or ambiguous translated residues. V3J clonotypes were defined as sequences sharing the same inferred V gene, J gene, and CDR3 amino acid sequence. Percentage overlap between repertoires was computed as shared unique clonotypes divided by the size of the smaller repertoire. Repertoire richness was assessed with RTK rarefaction, the Chao1 estimator, and Recon v2.1 estimates of unobserved clonotypes. OLGA was used to compute generation probabilities for all TCRbeta clonotypes that the gDNA method yielded from a handful of donors. TCRdb's version of the immuneACCESS table is confined to in-frame rearrangements and falls short of the full clone set. An unresolved V gene accounts for under half of the shortfall where checked; the remainder is of unknown origin. The DNA was the basis for D and trimming; V, J and clone size are from that table. Recorded for this sample are roughly 2.4 million clones; approximately 94% of them occurred a single time. The leading ten clones occupy 0.1% to 0.15% of the sample.

The sequence came from a young man in good health. Sequencing was carried out using naive CD4+ T cells sorted from blood. In the paper's terms, the cell subset or site label means: CD45RA+ positively selected. The rearranged segments are TRBV5-1 and TRBJ2-5; a stretch of 8 junction bases matches TRBD1. The DNA is as follows: TGCGCCAGCAGCTGGGGTAGGACAGGGCAACAAGAGACCCAGTACTTC. Translated, it gives CASSWGRTGQQETQYF.